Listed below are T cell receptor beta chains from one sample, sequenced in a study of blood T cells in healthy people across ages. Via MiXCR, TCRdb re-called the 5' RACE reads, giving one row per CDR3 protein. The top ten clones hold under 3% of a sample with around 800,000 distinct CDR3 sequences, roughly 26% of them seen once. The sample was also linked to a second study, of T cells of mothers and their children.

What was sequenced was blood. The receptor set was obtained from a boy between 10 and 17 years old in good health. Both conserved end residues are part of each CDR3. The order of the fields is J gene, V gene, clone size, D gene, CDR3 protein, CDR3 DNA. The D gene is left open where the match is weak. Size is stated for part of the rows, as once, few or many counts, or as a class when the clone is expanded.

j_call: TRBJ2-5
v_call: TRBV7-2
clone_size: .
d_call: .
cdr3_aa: CASSLPDRQETQYF
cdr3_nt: TGTGCCAGCAGCTTACCTGACAGGCAAGAGACCCAGTACTTC

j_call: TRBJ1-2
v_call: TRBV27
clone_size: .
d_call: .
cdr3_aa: CASSLSIRGGQSNYGYTF
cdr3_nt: TGTGCCAGCAGTTTATCGATAAGGGGGGGTCAGTCCAACTATGGCTACACCTTC

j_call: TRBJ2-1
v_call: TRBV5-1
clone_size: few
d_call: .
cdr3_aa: CASSLTGGQRSYNEQFF
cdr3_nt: TGCGCCAGCAGCTTGACCGGGGGACAGCGCTCCTACAATGAGCAGTTCTTC

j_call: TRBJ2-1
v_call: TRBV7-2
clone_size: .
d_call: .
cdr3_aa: CASSSFRDSNNEQFF
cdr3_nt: TGTGCCAGCAGCTCCTTTCGGGACTCCAACAATGAGCAGTTCTTC

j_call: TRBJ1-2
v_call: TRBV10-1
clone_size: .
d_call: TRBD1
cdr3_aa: CASSEISRGQIYGYTF
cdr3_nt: TGCGCCAGCAGTGAGATTAGTAGGGGACAGATCTATGGCTACACCTTC

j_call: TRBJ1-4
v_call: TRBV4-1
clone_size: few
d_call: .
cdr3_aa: CASSQDGGYNEKLFF
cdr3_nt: TGCGCCAGCAGCCAAGACGGAGGATATAATGAAAAACTGTTTTTT

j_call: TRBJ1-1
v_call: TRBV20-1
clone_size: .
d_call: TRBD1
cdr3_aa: CSARWDRGSKRVTEAFF
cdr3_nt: TGCAGTGCTAGGTGGGACAGGGGGTCAAAGAGGGTCACTGAAGCTTTCTTT

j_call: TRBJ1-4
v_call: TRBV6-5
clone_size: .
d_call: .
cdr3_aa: CASSSLKGYFEKLFF
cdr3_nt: TGTGCCAGCAGTTCGTTAAAGGGCTACTTTGAAAAACTGTTTTTT

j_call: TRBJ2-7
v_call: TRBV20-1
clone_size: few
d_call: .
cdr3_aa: CSAGDLAGGYEQYF
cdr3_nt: TGCAGTGCTGGGGACTTAGCAGGGGGCTACGAGCAGTACTTC

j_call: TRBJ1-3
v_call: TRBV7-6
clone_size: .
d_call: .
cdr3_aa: CASSDGLDTIYF
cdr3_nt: TGTGCCAGCTCCGACGGGCTGGACACCATATATTTT